Below, 9 T cell receptor beta chains from the same sample are listed, as sequenced in a study of shared clonotypes between healthy human individuals. Only CD45RO-negative cells positively selected for CCR7 counted as naive CD8 cells, so terminally differentiated effector memory CD45RA+ cells were excluded. The method was immunoSEQ multiplex PCR; TCRdb's version includes in-frame clones alone and lacks a portion of them. The sample lists about 680,000 clones; 92% were seen once. The sequencing input was naive CD8+ T cells sorted from blood. The receptors come from a man aged 30 to 39 in good health.

On this clone: Other DNA sequences in the same sample also yield this CDR3. The chain is built from TRBV29-1 and TRBJ1-1; D remains unclear. Germline V CDR1 and CDR2: SQVTM, ANQGSEA. Trimming stripped 4 bases from V and 0 bases from J, with 6 bases between. The CDR3 sequence is 12 residues long. Here the CDR3 DNA reads TGCAGCGTTGGAGTTATGAACACTGAAGCTTTCTTT. Amino acid sequence: CSVGVMNTEAFF.

The chain couples TRBV4-1 to TRBJ1-4, with 7 bases fitting TRBD1. This CDR3 has 14 residues. Germline trimming cut 8 bases from V and 10 bases from J; bases unmatched to any gene: 13. Germline-derived CDR1 and CDR2 are MGHRA and YSYEKL. CDR3 sequence reads: CASGPGQPLGKLFF. The CDR3 nucleotides are TGCGCCAGCGGCCCGGGACAGCCCCTTGGAAAACTGTTTTTT.

This chain connects TRBV15 to TRBJ1-5, with D unclear. Trimming stripped 8 bases from V and 6 bases from J, with 14 bases between. The CDR3 totals 13 residues. Germline CDR1 and CDR2: LNHNV and YYDKDF (reference sequence). This CDR3 reads CATSEIRFQPQHF. The CDR3 bases are TGTGCCACCTCGGAGATTCGTTTTCAGCCCCAGCATTTT.

This chain joins TRBV7-9 and TRBJ2-6; either TRBD1 or TRBD2 may fit D (5 bases each). Germline assignment: CDR1 SEHNR and CDR2 FQNEAQ (reference sequence). Trimming took 1 base from V and 6 from J, leaving 10 bases between them. The CDR3 has 15 amino acids. This chain's CDR3 is CASSLVQGAANVLTF. The CDR3 coding sequence is TGTGCCAGCAGCTTAGTCCAGGGAGCGGCCAACGTCCTGACTTTC.

This chain joins TRBV5-1 and TRBJ2-1; 9 bases align to TRBD2. Germline CDR1 SGHRS, CDR2 YFSETQ. V shed 0 bases and J 8 bases; nucleotides not matched to a gene: 3. The CDR3 has 14 residues. Written as DNA, the CDR3 is TGCGCCAGCAGCTTGGGCGGGAGGGTCGATGAGCAGTTCTTC. Translation gives CASSLGGRVDEQFF.

V gene TRBV27 combines with J gene TRBJ1-1; D uncertain. Looked up from germline, CDR1 is MNHEY and CDR2 is SMNVEV (reference sequence). The CDR3 has 14 amino acids. Trimming removed 2 bases from V and 0 bases from J, with 7 bases in between. CDR3 sequence reads: CASSLGVVNTEAFF. In DNA form, the CDR3 reads TGTGCCAGCAGTTTAGGGGTTGTGAACACTGAAGCTTTCTTT.

The chain employs TRBV13 and TRBJ2-5; the D is unclear. Germline-derived CDR1 and CDR2 are PRHDT and FYEKMQ (reference sequence). The CDR3 is made up of 15 amino acids. V lost 0 bases to trimming and J lost 3 bases, with 11 bases between them. The CDR3 bases are TGTGCCAGCAGCTTAGGGAGGCAGACCAAAGAGACCCAGTACTTC. This gives the protein CASSLGRQTKETQYF.

V usage is TRBV13 and J usage is TRBJ2-2; D unclear. The germline V gene encodes CDR1 PRHDT and CDR2 FYEKMQ (reference sequence). V dropped 5 bases and J dropped 5 bases, with 9 bases sitting between them. The CDR3 totals 13 residues. The CDR3 spells CASSRVMTGELFF. CDR3 sequence (DNA): TGTGCCAGCAGCCGCGTCATGACCGGGGAGCTGTTTTTT.

With respect to this clone: Other DNA sequences in the sample encode the same CDR3. The CDR3 DNA follows: TGTGCCAGCAGTTACAGCAGGTACAATGAGCAGTTCTTC. Translation gives CASSYSRYNEQFF. The rearrangement links TRBV6-5 to TRBJ2-1; D call uncertain. This CDR3 spans 13 amino acids. The germline V gene encodes CDR1 MNHEY and CDR2 SVGAGI. Between the trimmed V and J ends, which lost 2 bases and 4 bases, there was a span of 6 bases.